The 24 T cell receptor beta chains below come from one sample, sequenced in a study of blood T cell repertoires in COVID-19. Profiling relied on immunoSEQ multiplex PCR, and the TCRdb table lists in-frame clones only, not all of them. The sample lists fewer than 350,000 clones, nearly 90% occurring once. The specimen sequenced was PBMCs or T cells enriched from blood (not recorded which). These receptors all come from a woman aged 18-30 years with acute COVID-19.

This clone was observed a few times. The chain uses TRBV6-5 and TRBJ2-3; 12 bases are shared with TRBD2. The J segment lost 4 bases and the V segment lost 4 bases, leaving 6 bases of the junction unmatched. This CDR3 comprises 16 residues. CDR1 is MNHEY, CDR2 SVGAGI, per germline. The CDR3 protein is CASSFTSGRRADTQYF. As DNA, the CDR3 is TGTGCCAGCAGTTTTACTAGCGGGAGGCGGGCAGATACGCAGTATTTT.

The chain carries TRBV9 and TRBJ2-7, with TRBD2 matching 12 bases. The ends lost 4 bases at V and 4 bases at J; junction bases unmatched: 6. Germline CDR1 reads SGDLS; CDR2 reads YYNGEE. This CDR3 region has 15 residues. This CDR3 is CASSPRTSGTYEQYF. In DNA form, the CDR3 reads TGTGCCAGCAGCCCCCGGACTAGCGGGACTTACGAGCAGTACTTC.

The V and J genes are TRBV7-2 and TRBJ1-2, with TRBD1 matching over 7 bases. The germline CDR1 and CDR2 sequences are SGHTA and FQGNSA. J gave up 1 base and V 5 bases, and 16 bases lay outside the gene matches. The CDR3 is made up of 18 amino acids. The CDR3 bases are TGTGCCAGCAGCCAAGGACAGGCCCCGCGTCTTTTTAACTATGGCTACACCTTC. The encoded protein is CASSQGQAPRLFNYGYTF.

This chain uses TRBV10-3 with TRBJ2-1, with TRBD2 matching 7 bases. Per germline, CDR1 ENHRY and CDR2 SYGVKD. The CDR3 is made up of 15 amino acids. J gave up 6 bases and V 4 bases, and 9 bases lay outside the gene matches. CDR3 nucleotides: TGTGCCATCAGTGTTGTGGGAGGGCCGGGCAATGAGCAGTTCTTC. Residues: CAISVVGGPGNEQFF.

The V gene is TRBV4-3, the J gene TRBJ2-6; tentatively, D is TRBD2 (5 bases). From germline, CDR1 is LGHNA and CDR2 YSLEER. This CDR3 is 17 amino acids long. The V end was cut by 0 bases, the J end by 1 base, with 10 bases between. The CDR3 coding sequence is TGCGCCAGCAGCCAAGAGTTGCGGAGGTCTGGGGCCAACGTCCTGACTTTC. It is translated as CASSQELRRSGANVLTF.

The V gene is TRBV3-1 (or the pseudogene TRBV3-2), the J gene TRBJ1-1; D is uncertain. CDR1 LGHDT and CDR2 YNNKEL come from the germline V gene (reference sequence). The V and J ends lost 4 bases and 1 base respectively, with 10 bases between them. CDR3 length: 14 residues. CDR3 in amino acids: CASSRQAGNTEAFF. Here the CDR3 DNA reads TGTGCCAGCAGCCGTCAAGCTGGGAACACTGAAGCTTTCTTT.

This sequence joins TRBV23-1 and TRBJ2-7, with 7 bases that match TRBD1. TRBV23-1 is an ORF, and what it does is uncertain. The CDR3 length is 14 residues. V lost 4 bases and J lost 4; bases outside the gene matches: 7. The CDR3 reads CASSPRTGEYEQYF. In DNA, the CDR3 is TGCGCCAGCAGTCCTCGAACAGGGGAATACGAGCAGTACTTC.

A word on this clone: The DNA is omitted, as the CDR3 cannot be located on it reliably, and the CDR3 follows TCRdb's listing. The rearrangement uses TRBV21-1 and TRBJ2-7; the table's D gene call, TRBD1, was not cross checked with the DNA. TRBV21-1 is marked as a pseudogene. The CDR3 extends over 15 residues, inclusive of both ends. CDR3 sequence reads: CASSKWGQGAYEQYF.

This clone is a singleton in its sample. The chain combines TRBV5-4 with TRBJ2-1; D might be TRBD2 (5 bases). Trimming removed 4 bases at V and 5 bases at J, with 10 bases between. The CDR3 runs to 13 residues. Germline CDR1 and CDR2: SGHNT and YYREEE (reference sequence). CDR3: CASSADFNNEQFF. DNA for the CDR3: TGTGCCAGCAGCGCGGACTTCAACAATGAGCAGTTCTTC.

This chain connects TRBV30 to TRBJ1-5, with 8 bases lining up with TRBD1. CDR1 is GTSNPN, CDR2 SVGIG, per germline (reference sequence). After removal of 3 bases from V and 10 bases from J, the junction contained 11 bases not matched to a gene. The CDR3 consists of 14 residues. The CDR3 protein is CAWSLPDRAQPQHF. In DNA, the CDR3 is TGTGCCTGGAGCCTACCGGACAGGGCGCAACCCCAGCATTTT.

V is TRBV6-5 and J is TRBJ2-2; TRBD1 agrees at 8 bases. This CDR3 is 16 amino acids long. The germline CDR1 and CDR2 sequences are MNHEY and SVGAGI. V shed 4 bases and J 6 bases; nucleotides not matched to a gene: 10. The CDR3 DNA reads TGTGCCAGCAGTTGGTCGAGGACAGGGCCTGCCGGGGAGCTGTTTTTT. Its translation: CASSWSRTGPAGELFF.

The chain links TRBV7-3 to TRBJ2-3, with D maybe TRBD1 (5 bases). The CDR3 runs to 15 residues. Germline V gene data show CDR1 as SGHTA and CDR2 as FQGTGA. V lost 5 bases and J lost 0, with 12 bases in between. The CDR3 loop is CASSRWGQSTDTQYF. The CDR3 nucleotides are TGTGCCAGCAGCCGTTGGGGCCAGAGCACAGATACGCAGTATTTT.

This clone has a handful of counts. The chain joins TRBV4-3 to TRBJ1-6; D might be TRBD1 (6 bases). The CDR3 sequence is 15 residues long. The germline gives CDR1 LGHNA, CDR2 YSLEER. V was trimmed by 3 bases and J by 6 bases, leaving 12 bases between them. The CDR3 DNA follows: TGCGCCAGCAGCCACCAGACAGGTTTTAATTCACCCCTCCACTTT. This gives the protein CASSHQTGFNSPLHF.

This sequence joins TRBV20-1 and TRBJ1-5, with 8 bases aligning to TRBD1. Per the germline V gene, CDR1 is DFQATT and CDR2 is SNEGSKA (reference sequence). The V gene end was trimmed by 3 bases and the J gene end by 7 bases; junction bases not matched to a gene: 8. The CDR3 loop spans 14 amino acids. The CDR3 sequence: CSASSPGGDQPQHF. CDR3 bases: TGCAGTGCTAGTAGTCCAGGGGGCGACCAGCCCCAGCATTTT.

The chain joins TRBV5-1 to TRBJ1-3; D is perhaps TRBD1 (6 bases). V dropped 1 base and J dropped 0 bases, with 17 bases sitting between them. CDR3 size: 18 residues. Looked up from germline, CDR1 is SGHRS and CDR2 is YFSETQ. The CDR3 coding sequence is TGCGCCAGCAGCTTGAGGGATCCAGGGGCGCGCTCTGGAAACACCATATATTTT. Protein product: CASSLRDPGARSGNTIYF.

Here the CDR3 DNA reads TGTGCCAGCAGTCGGGGGACAGGGGGCAACTATGGCTACACCTTC. It is translated as CASSRGTGGNYGYTF. V and J are TRBV6-5 and TRBJ1-2; 12 bases match TRBD1. This CDR3 has 15 amino acids. V was clipped by 5 bases and J by 2 bases; unmatched bases: 3. CDR1 is MNHEY and CDR2 is SVGAGI in the germline V gene.

The V gene is TRBV20-1, the J gene TRBJ2-1; D is perhaps TRBD2 (5 bases). Germline V gene sequence: CDR1 DFQATT, CDR2 SNEGSKA (reference sequence). The V end lost 3 bases, the J end lost 5 bases, and 5 bases lay between the germline ends. This CDR3 is built from 11 residues. The CDR3 nucleotides are TGCAGTGCTAGGGAGGACAATGAGCAGTTCTTC. This gives the protein CSAREDNEQFF.

The V and J genes are TRBV6-1 and TRBJ1-2, with D possibly TRBD1 on 5 matching bases. Germline V gene lookup returns CDR1 MNHNS and CDR2 SASEGT. The CDR3 covers 18 residues. The ends were cut back, 0 bases at V and 6 bases at J, with 23 bases in the middle. CDR3 sequence reads: CASSEAPKGAGGKNGYTF. The CDR3 DNA reads as TGTGCCAGCAGTGAAGCGCCCAAGGGAGCGGGGGGTAAGAATGGCTACACCTTC.

This chain links TRBV5-8 with TRBJ1-5, with D possibly TRBD1 on 6 matching bases. V was shortened by 4 bases and J by 0 bases, with 11 bases between the two germline ends. This CDR3 has 15 amino acids. The germline V gene has CDR1 SGHTS and CDR2 YDEGEE. The CDR3 protein is CASSMIRGSNQPQHF. CDR3 DNA sequence: TGTGCCAGCAGCATGATCAGGGGTAGCAATCAGCCCCAGCATTTT.

The chain joins TRBV6-5 to TRBJ1-4; 11 bases map to TRBD1. With 5 bases clipped from V and 7 bases from J, the junction kept 6 bases outside the gene matches. CDR1 MNHEY and CDR2 SVGAGI come from the germline V gene. The CDR3 covers 15 residues. The CDR3, as DNA: TGTGCCAGCAGTCCGACCGGGACAGGGGGTGAAAAACTGTTTTTT. This translates into CASSPTGTGGEKLFF.

As to this clone: This sample includes further DNA sequences coding for the same CDR3. This chain joins TRBV29-1 and TRBJ1-1; weak D call: TRBD1 (5 bases). The CDR3 contains 10 residues. The V end was cut by 4 bases, the J end by 8 bases, with 8 bases between. Per germline, CDR1 SQVTM and CDR2 ANQGSEA. CDR3 DNA: TGCAGCGTTGCTGACAGCGAAGCTTTCTTT. It specifies CSVADSEAFF.

V gene TRBV5-1 combines with J gene TRBJ2-1; 8 nucleotides line up with TRBD2. Germline V gene data show CDR1 as SGHRS and CDR2 as YFSETQ. With 3 bases clipped from V and 4 bases from J, the junction kept 6 bases outside the gene matches. This CDR3 is 15 amino acids long. Here the CDR3 reads CASSSSGSRYNEQFF. Here the CDR3 DNA reads TGCGCCAGCAGCTCAAGCGGGAGTAGGTACAATGAGCAGTTCTTC.

This chain connects TRBV6-5 to TRBJ1-2, with D possibly being TRBD1 (5 bases). Germline-derived CDR1 and CDR2 are MNHEY and SVGAGI. Trimming removed 5 bases at V and 3 bases at J, with 7 bases between. The CDR3 runs 12 residues. CDR3 loop: CASSRGYYGYTF. The CDR3 nucleotides are TGTGCCAGCAGTAGGGGTTACTATGGCTACACCTTC.

This chain joins TRBV30 and TRBJ2-5; 7 bases agree with TRBD2. The CDR3 length is 14 residues. Looked up from germline, CDR1 is GTSNPN and CDR2 is SVGIG (reference sequence). Germline trimming cut 0 bases from V and 2 bases from J; bases unmatched to any gene: 3. The CDR3 nucleotides are TGTGCCTGGAGTGTACGGACTAGTCAAGAGACCCAGTACTTC. It translates to CAWSVRTSQETQYF.